This T cell receptor beta chain was sequenced for a study of graft-versus-host responses after intestinal transplantation. Across the study: Following induction with anti-thymocyte globulin, all recipients were given tacrolimus and steroids for about 3 years.

TCRdb's table, derived via immunoSEQ multiplex PCR, lists solely in-frame clones and lacks some. The sample consists of approximately 19,000 clones, around three quarters of them appearing once. Intraepithelial lymphocytes and lamina propria lymphocytes were released through processing of graft tissue. CDR3 length: 16 amino acids. The germline CDR1 and CDR2 sequences are SQVTM and ANQGSEA. Trimming left V 6 bases short and J 0 bases short, with 19 bases between. This TCR was recovered from a human patient who received an intestinal transplant, so some T cells may come from the graft donor. Sequenced here: ileum tissue, sampled about 20 days after intestinal transplant. The chain links TRBV29-1 to TRBJ2-3; D possibly corresponds to TRBD1 (6 bases). The DNA of the CDR3 is TGCAGCGTCGTGGACCAGGGGTACACTAGCACAGATACGCAGTATTTT. Encoded protein: CSVVDQGYTSTDTQYF.